The 9 T cell receptor beta chains below were found in one sample sequenced in a study of shared clonotypes between healthy human individuals. Assay: immunoSEQ multiplex PCR; the TCRdb copy retains only in-frame clones and omits some. The sample has over a million clones, about 77% seen once; the top ten hold around 1.4%. Sequencing was performed on memory CD4+ T cells sorted from blood. Subset denoted: CD45RA-negative fraction. The origin of the receptors is a man aged 18 to 29 in good health.

The gene calls are TRBV6-5 and TRBJ2-1; D is unresolved. V gave up 8 bases and J gave up 4 bases, with 6 bases separating them. The CDR3 is 11 amino acids. The germline V gene encodes CDR1 MNHEY and CDR2 SVGAGI. CDR3 sequence (DNA): TGTGCCAGCTCGTTTTACAATGAGCAGTTCTTC. Protein product: CASSFYNEQFF.

This clone has at least ten counts. The rearrangement uses TRBV19 and TRBJ2-7, with TRBD2 matching over 9 bases. With V trimmed by 5 bases and J by 1 base, 6 bases remained unmatched. Germline lookup yields CDR1 LNHDA and CDR2 SQIVND (reference sequence). The CDR3 length is 15 residues. The CDR3: CASSLLLAGSYEQYF. The CDR3 DNA is TGTGCCAGTAGTTTACTACTAGCGGGTTCCTACGAGCAGTACTTC.

Only a few counts were recorded for this clone. The J gene is TRBJ2-3, the V gene TRBV5-1, with TRBD1 matching over 9 bases. Per germline, CDR1 SGHRS and CDR2 YFSETQ. This CDR3 spans 17 amino acids. Trimming at V came to 4 bases and at J to 3 bases, leaving 12 bases not matched to a gene. CDR3 protein: CASSPLPDRGGTDTQYF. Here the CDR3 DNA reads TGCGCCAGCAGCCCTCTACCTGACAGGGGGGGTACAGATACGCAGTATTTT.

This clone was observed once. The V gene is TRBV29-1, the J gene TRBJ2-2; 11 bases match TRBD1. The CDR3 is 17 residues long. Germline lookup yields CDR1 SQVTM and CDR2 ANQGSEA. Trimming at V came to 0 bases and at J to 4 bases, leaving 7 bases not matched to a gene. The CDR3 region is CSVEDPDRGRFTGELFF. The CDR3 DNA sequence: TGCAGCGTTGAAGATCCGGACAGGGGGCGTTTCACCGGGGAGCTGTTTTTT.

This clone was found a few times. The chain uses TRBV12-2 and TRBJ2-6; TRBD2 is the table's D call, not checked against the DNA. TRBV12-2 is deemed a pseudogene. This CDR3 contains 21 residues. The CDR3 bases are TGTGCAAGTCGCTTAGTTCCCCTTGGGAGCGGGAGGACCGAGGGGGCCAACGTCCTGACTTTC. Translating gives CASRLVPLGSGRTEGANVLTF.

On this clone itself: The junction differs from germline at one of its ends, possibly a read error. This rearrangement joins TRBV10-3 to TRBJ2-2; D unresolved. Germline CDR1 ENHRY, CDR2 SYGVKD. The CDR3 has 14 amino acids. The CDR3 coding sequence is TGTGCCAGCAGTGACGTCTATAACACCGGGGAGCTGTTTTTT. Protein: CASSDVYNTGELFF.

The chain links TRBV7-2 to TRBJ1-1, with D possibly matching TRBD1 (6 bases). With 1 base removed from V and 11 bases from J, the gap between germline ends came to 14 bases. Germline loops: CDR1 SGHTA, CDR2 FQGNSA. The CDR3 is made up of 13 amino acids. The CDR3 bases are TGTGCCAGCAGCTTAGTTGTGGGGGCTCGGGCTTTCTTT. The encoded protein is CASSLVVGARAFF.

The chain has TRBV5-5 and TRBJ1-6; no reliable D call. V was pared by 4 bases and J by 0 bases, with 14 bases between. The CDR3 loop spans 17 amino acids. CDR1 and CDR2 from the germline V gene are SGHKS and YYEKEE (reference sequence). The CDR3 coding sequence is TGTGCCAGCAGCGGCGTCGGACGGAGCTCCTATAATTCACCCCTCCACTTT. Its translation is CASSGVGRSSYNSPLHF.

This clone was seen a handful of times. This chain uses TRBV5-1 with TRBJ2-2; TRBD1 is a possible D gene (6 bases). V lost 4 bases and J 2 bases, leaving 9 bases between the germline ends. The CDR3 sequence is 14 residues long. Germline V lookup: CDR1 SGHRS, CDR2 YFSETQ. CDR3 nucleotides: TGCGCCAGCAGCGTGGACAGAAACACCGGGGAGCTGTTTTTT. This encodes CASSVDRNTGELFF.